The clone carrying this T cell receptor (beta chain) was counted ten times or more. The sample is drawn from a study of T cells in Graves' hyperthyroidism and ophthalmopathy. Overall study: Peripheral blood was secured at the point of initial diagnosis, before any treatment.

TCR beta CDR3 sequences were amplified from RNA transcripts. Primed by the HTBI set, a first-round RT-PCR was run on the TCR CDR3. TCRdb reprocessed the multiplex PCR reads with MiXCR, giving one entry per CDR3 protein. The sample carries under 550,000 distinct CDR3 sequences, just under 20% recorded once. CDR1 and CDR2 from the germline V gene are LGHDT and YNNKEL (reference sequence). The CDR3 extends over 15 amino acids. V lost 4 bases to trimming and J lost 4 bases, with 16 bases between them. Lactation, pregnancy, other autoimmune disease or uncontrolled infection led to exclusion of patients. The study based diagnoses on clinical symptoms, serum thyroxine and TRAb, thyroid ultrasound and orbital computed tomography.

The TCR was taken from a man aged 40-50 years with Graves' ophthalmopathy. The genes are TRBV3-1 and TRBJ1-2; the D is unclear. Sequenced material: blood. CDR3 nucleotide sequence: TGTGCCAGCAGCCCCCGGTCGGGTCAGAGCTATGGCTACACCTTC. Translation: CASSPRSGQSYGYTF.